Below are 5 T cell receptor beta chains sequenced from a single sample in a study of shared clonotypes between healthy human individuals. Here immunoSEQ multiplex PCR was the method, and the copy in TCRdb shows in-frame clones only, minus some. The profile covers hundreds of thousands of clones, with approximately 96% appearing a single time and around 0.3% taken by the ten largest. The source material was memory CD8+ T cells sorted from blood. As to subset: CD45RO+ cells pooled with CCR7-negative TemRA cells. The receptor set was obtained from a man younger than 40 in good health.

The chain employs TRBV5-8 and TRBJ1-4, with TRBD1 as a possible D gene (6 bases). The CDR3 runs 15 residues. The ends were cut back, 1 base at V and 8 bases at J, with 15 bases in the middle. From germline, CDR1 is SGHTS and CDR2 YDEGEE. CDR3 DNA sequence: TGTGCCAGCAGCTTGATGGGACCTCAGGGGGAAAAACTGTTTTTT. It codes for CASSLMGPQGEKLFF.

The J gene is TRBJ1-5, the V gene TRBV29-1, with 7 bases that match TRBD1. The V segment lost 6 bases and the J segment 3 bases; nucleotides outside the gene matches: 5. CDR3 length: 13 amino acids. Germline V gives CDR1 SQVTM, CDR2 ANQGSEA. The CDR3 coding sequence is TGCAGCGTGGCGGGACAGCCCAATCAGCCCCAGCATTTT. It yields the protein CSVAGQPNQPQHF. Variable domain in full (rest from reference TRBV29-1 and TRBJ1-5): SAVISQKPSRDICQRGTSLTIQCQVDSQVTMMFWYRQQPGQSLTLIATANQGSEATYESGFVIDKFPISRPNLTFSTLTVSNMSPEDSSIYLCSVAGQPNQPQHFGDGTRLSIL.

This sequence joins TRBV5-1 and TRBJ1-1; 10 nucleotides align to TRBD1. Trimming cost V 3 bases and J 4 bases; bases outside gene matches: 3. CDR3 length: 14 residues. Germline V gene sequence: CDR1 SGHRS, CDR2 YFSETQ. CDR3 sequence reads: CASSWTGGSTEAFF. The CDR3 nucleotides read TGCGCCAGCAGCTGGACAGGGGGGTCCACTGAAGCTTTCTTT.

The V gene is TRBV28, the J gene TRBJ2-1; D uncertain. Between the trimmed V and J ends, which lost 7 bases and 6 bases, there was a span of 10 bases. CDR3 length: 12 amino acids. CDR1 is MDHEN, CDR2 SYDVKM, per germline. The CDR3 sequence: CASTRQFNEQFF. CDR3 in DNA: TGTGCCAGCACCCGTCAGTTCAATGAGCAGTTCTTC.

In regard to this clone: Other DNA sequences in the sample encode the same CDR3. The V call is TRBV7-2, the J call TRBJ2-7; the match to TRBD1 covers 9 bases. Germline V CDR1 and CDR2: SGHTA, FQGNSA. Trimming at V came to 4 bases and at J to 1 base, leaving 2 bases not matched to a gene. The length of the CDR3 is 14 residues. CDR3 bases: TGTGCCAGCAGCTCCGGGACAGGGTCCTACGAGCAGTACTTC. Its protein is CASSSGTGSYEQYF.